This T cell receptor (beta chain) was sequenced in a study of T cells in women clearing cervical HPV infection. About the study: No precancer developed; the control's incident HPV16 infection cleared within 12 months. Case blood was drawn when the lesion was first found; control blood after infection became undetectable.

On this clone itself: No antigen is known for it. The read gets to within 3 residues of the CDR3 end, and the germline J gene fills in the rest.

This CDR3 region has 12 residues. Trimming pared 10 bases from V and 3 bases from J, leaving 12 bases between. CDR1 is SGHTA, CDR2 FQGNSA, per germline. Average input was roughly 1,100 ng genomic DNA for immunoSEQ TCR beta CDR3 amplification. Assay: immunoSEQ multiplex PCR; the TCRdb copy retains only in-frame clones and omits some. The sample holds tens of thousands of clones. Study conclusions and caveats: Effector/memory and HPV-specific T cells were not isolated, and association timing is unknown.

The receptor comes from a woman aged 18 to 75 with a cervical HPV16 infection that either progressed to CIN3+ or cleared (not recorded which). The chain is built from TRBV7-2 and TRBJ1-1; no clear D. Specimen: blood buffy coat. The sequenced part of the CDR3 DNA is TGTGCCAAGGGCGGGTGGGACACTGAA. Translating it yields CAKGGWDTE. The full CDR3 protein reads CAKGGWDTEAFF.